This T cell receptor (beta chain) was observed in a study of vaccination and CD4 T cells after COVID-19. About this clonotype itself: Antigen specificity is unknown.

Sequencing of cultured CD4+ T cell DNA used the Oncomine TCR Beta short-read assay. MiXCR was run by TCRdb on the PCR reads, yielding one entry per CDR3 protein. The table records about 20,000 distinct CDR3 sequences, approximately 61% of them present only once. Treatment specified: roughly ten-day PBMC culture with coronavirus spike peptide pools or control peptides (ViraFEST assay). The CDR3 has 12 amino acids. V lost 4 bases and J 10 bases, leaving 11 bases between the germline ends. Germline CDR1 reads SGHTA; CDR2 reads FQGTGA. The sequence came from a human donor who had recovered from COVID-19. The chain carries TRBV7-3 and TRBJ2-1; possible D gene TRBD1, 6 bases. The specimen was CD4+ T cells from blood, cultured in vitro. CDR3 residues: CASSSSGDEQFF. CDR3 DNA sequence: TGTGCCAGCAGCTCGTCAGGGGACGAGCAGTTCTTC.